The 26 T cell receptor beta chains reported below all come from one sample, sequenced in a study of cytomegalovirus exposure and HLA in healthy donors. This PCR relied on a set of 60 Vbeta primers and 13 Jbeta primers. Profiled with immunoSEQ multiplex PCR; TCRdb holds only in-frame clones, not every one. Among fewer than 300,000 clones listed, under 90% were seen once. What was sequenced was PBMCs. The source is a girl aged 2-10 years in good health and CMV-seronegative.

The V gene is TRBV29-1, the J gene TRBJ2-1; the match to TRBD2 covers 13 bases. The germline CDR1 and CDR2 sequences are SQVTM and ANQGSEA. V lost 0 bases and J lost 7; bases outside the gene matches: 18. This CDR3 is built from 20 residues. Here the CDR3 DNA reads TGCAGCGTTGAAGATTTTAAGTCCCCACTACTAGCGGGAGGGCCGAATGAGCAGTTCTTC. The encoded protein is CSVEDFKSPLLAGGPNEQFF.

The chain links TRBV20-1 to TRBJ2-3; no reliable D call. V lost 8 bases to trimming and J lost 5 bases, with 11 bases between them. Germline CDR1 reads DFQATT; CDR2 reads SNEGSKA (reference sequence). This CDR3 region has 11 residues. CDR3 bases: TGCAGTAGACGACATCAAGATACGCAGTATTTT. Its translation: CSRRHQDTQYF.

The rearrangement joins TRBV5-6 to TRBJ2-3; TRBD2 agrees at 15 bases. The CDR3 loop spans 17 amino acids. CDR1 and CDR2 from the germline V gene are SGHDT and YYEEEE. After removal of 3 bases from V and 4 bases from J, the junction contained 6 bases not matched to a gene. CDR3 coding DNA: TGTGCCAGCAGCTCCTGGACTAGCGGGAGGGCGGCAGATACGCAGTATTTT. Translation: CASSSWTSGRAADTQYF.

The chain links TRBV7-3 to TRBJ1-1; possibly TRBD1 for D (6 bases). The V and J ends lost 4 bases and 8 bases respectively, with 20 bases between them. The CDR3 is 15 residues long. From germline, CDR1 is SGHTA and CDR2 FQGTGA. CDR3 nucleotides: TGTGCCAGCAGCTCTCACCCTTCGACAGGCATAGAAGCTTTCTTT. The encoded protein is CASSSHPSTGIEAFF.

This clone was seen a few times. V usage is TRBV19 and J usage is TRBJ2-7; 7 nucleotides line up with TRBD1. CDR3 length: 13 amino acids. Per the germline V gene, CDR1 is LNHDA and CDR2 is SQIVND (reference sequence). The V and J ends lost 5 bases and 3 bases, in that order; junction bases with no gene match: 4. For the CDR3, the DNA is TGTGCCAGTAGTCCCGGACAGGACTACGAGCAGTACTTC. This codes for CASSPGQDYEQYF.

The chain joins TRBV6-1 to TRBJ2-7; 7 nucleotides line up with TRBD1. Trimming removed 1 base from V and 3 bases from J; junction bases left unmatched: 3. Germline lookup yields CDR1 MNHNS and CDR2 SASEGT. The CDR3 is 14 amino acids. The CDR3 loop is CASSEGGTVYEQYF. In nucleotides, the CDR3 is TGTGCCAGCAGTGAAGGTGGGACAGTCTACGAGCAGTACTTC.

The table lists this clone with a count of one. The chain couples TRBV9 to TRBJ2-1; 8 nucleotides match TRBD1. This CDR3 spans 15 amino acids. Germline V gene data show CDR1 as SGDLS and CDR2 as YYNGEE. Trimming at V came to 3 bases and at J to 4 bases, leaving 6 bases not matched to a gene. The CDR3 sequence: CASSATGDGYNEQFF. The DNA of the CDR3 is TGTGCCAGCAGCGCGACAGGGGACGGATACAATGAGCAGTTCTTC.

V is TRBV28 and J is TRBJ1-4; D is unclear. The CDR3 covers 13 residues. V lost 4 bases and J 6 bases, leaving 9 bases between the germline ends. Germline lookup yields CDR1 MDHEN and CDR2 SYDVKM. Here the CDR3 reads CASSSGRDEKLFF. The CDR3 DNA sequence: TGTGCCAGCAGTTCGGGGAGGGATGAAAAACTGTTTTTT. Based on the CDR3 plus reference TRBV28 and TRBJ1-4, the full variable domain is DVKVTQSSRYLVKRTGEKVFLECVQDMDHENMFWYRQDPGLGLRLIYFSYDVKMKEKGDIPEGYSVSREKKERFSLILESASTNQTSMYLCASSSGRDEKLFFGSGTQLSVL.

The chain couples TRBV18 to TRBJ2-1; D may be TRBD1 (6 bases). Germline loops: CDR1 KGHSH, CDR2 LQKENI. The CDR3 runs to 16 residues. V lost 5 bases to trimming and J lost 0 bases, with 14 bases between them. CDR3 DNA: TGTGCCAGCTCATTATCGGACAGTTACTCCTACAATGAGCAGTTCTTC. Amino acid sequence: CASSLSDSYSYNEQFF.

This rearrangement joins TRBV5-4 to TRBJ2-7; 8 bases align to TRBD2. The CDR3 spans 15 residues. With 0 bases clipped from V and 2 bases from J, the junction kept 4 bases outside the gene matches. Germline CDR1 is SGHNT and CDR2 is YYREEE (reference sequence). The chain's CDR3 is CASSLGSGEPYEQYF. CDR3 nucleotides: TGTGCCAGCAGCTTGGGTAGCGGGGAGCCCTACGAGCAGTACTTC.

This rearrangement joins TRBV19 to TRBJ1-1; the D gene is possibly TRBD1 (5 bases). V was clipped by 5 bases and J by 3 bases, with 16 bases between them. CDR1 and CDR2 from the germline V gene are LNHDA and SQIVND (reference sequence). This CDR3 contains 15 residues. The CDR3 sequence is CASSPKGWGDTEAFF. DNA for the CDR3: TGTGCCAGTAGTCCGAAGGGTTGGGGGGACACTGAAGCTTTCTTT.

The genes are TRBV2 and TRBJ1-1; D unresolved. With 6 bases removed from V and 13 bases from J, the gap between germline ends came to 12 bases. CDR1 and CDR2 (germline): SNHLY, FYNNEI. This CDR3 has 10 amino acids. The CDR3 coding sequence is TGTGCCAGCAGGGGTAGCGTTGATTTCTTT. Amino acids: CASRGSVDFF.

This chain connects TRBV10-2 to TRBJ1-5, with D possibly TRBD1 on 6 matching bases. Germline lookup yields CDR1 WSHSY and CDR2 SAAADI. The CDR3 length is 14 residues. Trimming removed 7 bases from V and 9 bases from J, with 19 bases in between. The CDR3 sequence is CASTTGGGVRPQHF. The CDR3 nucleotides are TGCGCCAGCACCACGGGGGGGGGCGTGAGGCCCCAGCATTTT.

A single count supports this clone. V usage is TRBV5-8 and J usage is TRBJ2-5; D not certain. Per germline, CDR1 SGHTS and CDR2 YDEGEE. The CDR3 has 16 amino acids. Trimming took 0 bases from V and 5 from J, leaving 17 bases between them. DNA for the CDR3: TGTGCCAGCAGCTTGGCCGTCCGCTACTGGTGGGAGACCCAGTACTTC. Protein product: CASSLAVRYWWETQYF.

J is TRBJ1-1 and V is TRBV13; D might be TRBD1 (5 bases). The CDR3 length is 14 residues. V shed 9 bases and J shed 0 bases, with 14 bases lying between them. CDR1 and CDR2 (germline): PRHDT, FYEKMQ (reference sequence). CDR3 nucleotides: TGTGCCAGTGGTTACAGGAACATGAACACTGAAGCTTTCTTT. Translating it yields CASGYRNMNTEAFF.

The chain joins TRBV5-1 to TRBJ2-5; 8 bases agree with TRBD1. The CDR3 spans 15 residues. The V gene's germline CDR1 is SGHRS and CDR2 YFSETQ. Losses at the gene ends were 4 bases for V and 3 bases for J; bases not matched to a gene: 8. CDR3 nucleotide sequence: TGCGCCAGCAGCGCACCCTGGACAGGGAAAGAGACCCAGTACTTC. This codes for CASSAPWTGKETQYF.

V is TRBV4-1 and J is TRBJ2-7; TRBD2 aligns across 7 bases. The ends lost 1 base at V and 2 bases at J; junction bases unmatched: 17. Germline assignment: CDR1 MGHRA and CDR2 YSYEKL. This CDR3 contains 19 residues. The CDR3 is CASSQATSYMIKFPYEQYF. CDR3 bases: TGCGCCAGCAGCCAAGCGACTAGCTACATGATAAAGTTTCCCTACGAGCAGTACTTC.

V and J are TRBV5-1 and TRBJ2-3; 11 bases are shared with TRBD2. CDR1 and CDR2 from the germline V gene are SGHRS and YFSETQ. With V trimmed by 4 bases and J by 0 bases, 7 bases remained unmatched. The CDR3 loop spans 17 amino acids. The CDR3 region has the DNA TGCGCCAGCAGCCCGACTAGCGGGATCATCAGCACAGATACGCAGTATTTT. Translating it yields CASSPTSGIISTDTQYF.

This sequence joins TRBV29-1 and TRBJ2-7; 7 bases map to TRBD2. The CDR3 runs 14 residues. Germline lookup yields CDR1 SQVTM and CDR2 ANQGSEA. J was trimmed by 1 base and V by 4 bases; bases with no gene match: 7. The CDR3 reads CSVGGSRFSYEQYF. The CDR3 DNA is TGCAGCGTTGGCGGGAGCCGCTTTTCCTACGAGCAGTACTTC.

The chain has TRBV27 and TRBJ2-2; D gene ambiguous. The length of the CDR3 is 15 residues. CDR1 and CDR2 (germline): MNHEY, SMNVEV (reference sequence). The V gene lost 5 bases and the J gene lost 7 bases, with 17 bases spanning the gap. CDR3 in amino acids: CASSPLTYIDGELFF. CDR3 DNA: TGTGCCAGCAGTCCCCTTACCTATATAGACGGGGAGCTGTTTTTT.

The chain links TRBV15 to TRBJ1-2; D remains unclear. This CDR3 has 13 residues. V was clipped by 5 bases and J by 8 bases, with 15 bases between them. The germline V gene encodes CDR1 LNHNV and CDR2 YYDKDF (reference sequence). The CDR3 coding sequence is TGTGCCACCAGCCCCCGGGGTCCGAAGGGCTACACCTTC. Protein product: CATSPRGPKGYTF.

The chain has TRBV19 and TRBJ1-3, with TRBD1 identical over 9 bases. V shed 1 base and J 7 bases; nucleotides not matched to a gene: 8. The CDR3 is made up of 16 amino acids. Germline CDR1 LNHDA, CDR2 SQIVND (reference sequence). In nucleotides, the CDR3 is TGTGCCAGTAGTATAGGGGGCCCCGACAGGGGGAACACCATATATTTT. Protein sequence: CASSIGGPDRGNTIYF.

The chain links TRBV25-1 to TRBJ1-2, with D maybe TRBD1 (5 bases). This CDR3 has 13 amino acids. Looked up from germline, CDR1 is MGHDK and CDR2 is SYGVNS. Trimming removed 4 bases from V and 5 bases from J, with 11 bases in between. CDR3 sequence (DNA): TGTGCCAGCAGTGTTCAGGGAGGATATGGCTACACCTTC. Protein sequence: CASSVQGGYGYTF.

V usage is TRBV27 and J usage is TRBJ2-1, with TRBD1 as a possible D gene (5 bases). With 0 bases removed from V and 4 bases from J, the gap between germline ends came to 16 bases. Germline lookup yields CDR1 MNHEY and CDR2 SMNVEV (reference sequence). CDR3 length: 17 residues. The CDR3 DNA reads as TGTGCCAGCAGTTTATCATCTGGACACAAAAGATACAATGAGCAGTTCTTC. Amino acid sequence: CASSLSSGHKRYNEQFF.

V is TRBV7-9 and J is TRBJ2-3, with 7 nucleotides matching TRBD2. The germline V gene has CDR1 SEHNR and CDR2 FQNEAQ (reference sequence). This CDR3 contains 17 residues. V shed 1 base, J shed 1 base, and the junction held 8 bases outside the gene matches. The CDR3 bases are TGTGCCAGCAGCTTAGGGGCGGGGGAGCCCCGCACAGATACGCAGTATTTT. Its translation: CASSLGAGEPRTDTQYF. Using reference TRBV7-9 and TRBJ2-3 for the parts outside the CDR3, the full variable domain is DTGVSQNPRHKITKRGQNVTFRCDPISEHNRLYWYRQTLGQGPEFLTYFQNEAQLEKSRLLSDRFSAERPKGSFSTLEIQRTEQGDSAMYLCASSLGAGEPRTDTQYFGPGTRLTVL.

This chain uses TRBV28 with TRBJ1-1, with unresolved D. Trimming pared 8 bases from V and 3 bases from J, leaving 16 bases between. Germline V gene lookup returns CDR1 MDHEN and CDR2 SYDVKM. The CDR3 loop spans 14 amino acids. The CDR3, as DNA: TGTGCCAGCGGCTGGCGTGCGCGGGACACTGAAGCTTTCTTT. It is translated as CASGWRARDTEAFF.